Listed here are 13 T cell receptor beta chains from one sample, sequenced in a study of blood T cells in healthy people across ages. A second PCR, run for about 7 to 11 cycles, used a sample-barcoded 5' primer plus a J-beta primer mix. TCRdb re-called the 5' RACE reads through MiXCR, storing one row per CDR3 protein. The table lists hundreds of thousands of distinct CDR3 sequences, roughly 31% of them singletons. Specimen: blood. The receptors were gathered from a woman older than 75 in good health.

This clonotype was seen repeatedly, ten times or more. The chain links TRBV11-2 to TRBJ2-5; 8 bases fit TRBD2. V was clipped by 3 bases and J by 4 bases; unmatched bases: 13. The CDR3 is made up of 17 amino acids. Germline values: CDR1 SGHAT, CDR2 FQNNGV. In DNA, the CDR3 is TGTGCCAGCAGCTTCCGTGGTACGGGGGGGGCCCGAGAGACCCAGTACTTC. Protein sequence: CASSFRGTGGARETQYF.

This clonotype has more than one count but fewer than ten. This sequence joins TRBV18 and TRBJ2-6; 9 nucleotides match TRBD1. J gave up 1 base and V 5 bases, and 6 bases lay outside the gene matches. The CDR3 is 17 amino acids. In germline, CDR1 is KGHSH, CDR2 LQKENI. The CDR3 here is CASSSGTGKSGANVLTF. CDR3 nucleotide sequence: TGTGCCAGCTCATCCGGGACAGGGAAATCTGGGGCCAACGTCCTGACTTTC.

This clonotype appeared a few times. This may come from a read error, since a much larger clone is one base off. CDR3 coding DNA: TGCGCCAGCAGCTTGACCGGGACAAATTACGAGCAGTACTTC. It encodes CASSLTGTNYEQYF. The chain recombines TRBV5-1 with TRBJ2-5; tentative D call: TRBD1 (6 bases). The J call may be wrong; the DNA end is better matched by TRBJ2-7. Germline values: CDR1 SGHRS, CDR2 YFSETQ. The CDR3 contains 14 residues.

This clonotype was seen repeatedly, ten times or more. The chain has TRBV30 and TRBJ2-5, with a tentative D call TRBD1 (5 bases). Trimming pared 0 bases from V and 6 bases from J, leaving 14 bases between. There are 14 residues in the CDR3. Germline loops: CDR1 GTSNPN, CDR2 SVGIG (reference sequence). The CDR3 reads CAWSVLQGRQTQYF. The CDR3 DNA reads as TGTGCCTGGAGTGTACTCCAGGGCCGACAGACCCAGTACTTC. Full variable domain (remainder filled in from reference TRBV30 and TRBJ2-5): SQTIHQWPATLVQPVGSPLSLECTVEGTSNPNLYWYRQAAGRGLQLLFYSVGIGQISSEVPQNLSASRPQDRQFILSSKKLLLSDSGFYLCAWSVLQGRQTQYFGPGTRLLVL.

In its sample, this clonotype was seen many times. CDR3 DNA: TGTGCCAGCAGCGTGGGACCGCGCACAGATACGCAGTATTTT. Translation gives CASSVGPRTDTQYF. The chain combines TRBV7-9 with TRBJ2-3; D might be TRBD1 or TRBD2, each matching 5 bases. This CDR3 spans 14 amino acids. Trimming left V 5 bases short and J 1 base short, with 10 bases between. Germline assignment: CDR1 SEHNR and CDR2 FQNEAQ (reference sequence).

This clonotype was counted only a few times. The CDR3: CASSGDGRTVYF. In nucleotides, the CDR3 is TGTGCCAGCTCAGGAGACGGCCGCACCGTGTATTTT. The J gene is TRBJ2-3, the V gene TRBV18, with D unresolved. Trimming pared 5 bases from V and 14 bases from J, leaving 17 bases between. CDR3 length: 12 amino acids. Germline V gene lookup returns CDR1 KGHSH and CDR2 LQKENI.

This clonotype was counted once. The CDR3: CASSSEGGLGYGYTF. The CDR3 bases are TGTGCCAGCAGCTCCGAGGGGGGCCTTGGCTATGGCTACACCTTC. The chain employs TRBV7-2 and TRBJ1-2, with D perhaps matching TRBD1 (6 bases). The V gene lost 4 bases and the J gene lost 4 bases, with 16 bases spanning the gap. The CDR3 runs 15 residues. CDR1 is SGHTA and CDR2 is FQGNSA in the germline V gene.

This clonotype was seen repeatedly, ten times or more. V and J are TRBV9 and TRBJ2-6; tentatively, D is TRBD2 (5 bases). From germline, CDR1 is SGDLS and CDR2 YYNGEE. The ends were cut back, 0 bases at V and 6 bases at J, with 10 bases in the middle. CDR3 size: 15 residues. CDR3 amino acids: CASSVGGSTANVLTF. As DNA, the CDR3 is TGTGCCAGCAGCGTAGGAGGGTCGACGGCCAACGTCCTGACTTTC. Drawing the rest from reference TRBV9 and TRBJ2-6, the complete variable domain is DSGVTQTPKHLITATGQRVTLRCSPRSGDLSVYWYQQSLDQGLQFLIQYYNGEERAKGNILERFSAQQFPDLHSELNLSSLELGDSALYFCASSVGGSTANVLTFGAGSRLTVL.

As to this clonotype: Just one base apart from a much larger clone, this may be a read error. This chain links TRBV6-1 with TRBJ2-4, with a tentative D call TRBD2 (6 bases). CDR3 length equals 14 residues. Germline V gene lookup returns CDR1 MNHNS and CDR2 SASEGT. The CDR3 protein is CTSSPRVGGREQYF. CDR3 bases: TGTACCAGCAGTCCCCGAGTCGGGGGAAGGGAGCAGTACTTC.

Only a few counts were recorded for this clonotype. V is TRBV20-1 and J is TRBJ2-3; TRBD2 agrees at 13 bases. Germline assignment: CDR1 DFQATT and CDR2 SNEGSKA (reference sequence). The CDR3 extends over 16 amino acids. The ends lost 0 bases at V and 5 bases at J; junction bases unmatched: 5. The CDR3 here is CSARDPGLAGRDTQYF. The CDR3 DNA reads as TGCAGTGCTAGAGATCCGGGACTAGCGGGACGAGATACGCAGTATTTT.

V and J are TRBV5-1 and TRBJ2-7; D possibly corresponds to TRBD1 (5 bases). V lost 5 bases and J 5 bases, leaving 14 bases between the germline ends. Germline V gene lookup returns CDR1 SGHRS and CDR2 YFSETQ. The CDR3 is 13 residues long. CDR3 DNA sequence: TGCGCCAGCAGTTGGGGCCAGGAAAACGAGCAGTACTTC. This gives the protein CASSWGQENEQYF.

Remarks on this clonotype: With a much larger clone just one base away, this may be a read error. The rearrangement links TRBV27 to TRBJ2-7; 7 bases align to TRBD1. The J call may be wrong; the DNA end is better matched by TRBJ2-5. CDR1 MNHEY and CDR2 SMNVEV come from the germline V gene (reference sequence). The CDR3 is 14 amino acids. The CDR3 loop reads CASSLGAGGGTQYF. The CDR3 nucleotides read TGTGCCAGTTCCCTGGGTGCAGGGGGTGGGACCCAGTACTTC.

In the case of this clonotype: One base away lies a much larger clone, so this may be a sequencing read error. The chain combines TRBV15 with TRBJ2-1; no definite D call. Per the germline V gene, CDR1 is LNHNV and CDR2 is YYDKDF (reference sequence). The CDR3 spans 13 residues. V was trimmed by 1 base and J by 10 bases, leaving 11 bases between them. The CDR3 is CATSRAGGHEQFF. CDR3 bases: TGTGCCACCAGCAGAGCCGGTGGCCACGAGCAGTTCTTC.